The 28 T cell receptor beta chains in this list originate from one sample, sequenced in a study of beta chain features in type 1 diabetes. Every isolated RNA sample was fully reverse transcribed, so sequencing captured expressed TCRB transcripts. Sequencing was performed with immunoSEQ multiplex PCR; in TCRdb, only in-frame clones are kept and a portion is missing. Among under 200,000 clones listed, 8% to 8.5% were seen once. General study points: Moderate but significant shortening of TCRB CDR3s was recorded in all four CD4+ subsets from Type 1 diabetes patients.

Their antigens remain unidentified. Sequencing used central memory CD4+ T cells from blood. The source is a woman aged 18-30 years with type 1 diabetes.

The chain uses TRBV6-1 and TRBJ2-3, with D possibly being TRBD1 (5 bases). V lost 8 bases and J 4 bases, leaving 19 bases between the germline ends. This CDR3 spans 15 amino acids. Germline-derived CDR1 and CDR2 are MNHNS and SASEGT. The CDR3 nucleotides read TGTGCCAGCTTCCCAAGGGGAAAAGGGGCAGATACGCAGTATTTT. As protein: CASFPRGKGADTQYF.

The chain couples TRBV20-1 to TRBJ2-5; D remains ambiguous. V lost 4 bases and J lost 4, with 4 bases in between. The CDR3 runs to 10 residues. The germline V gene has CDR1 DFQATT and CDR2 SNEGSKA (reference sequence). CDR3 sequence: CSATRETQYF. The CDR3 nucleotides read TGCAGTGCTACCCGAGAGACCCAGTACTTC.

This clone was counted at least ten times. The rearrangement uses TRBV7-2 and TRBJ1-5; TRBD1 matches 8 bases. CDR3 length equals 14 residues. CDR1 and CDR2 (germline): SGHTA, FQGNSA. J gave up 6 bases and V 5 bases, and 6 bases lay outside the gene matches. This chain's CDR3 is CASSTRQGSQPQHF. The CDR3 DNA is TGTGCCAGCAGCACCCGACAGGGGAGTCAGCCCCAGCATTTT.

This clone was picked up a small number of times. V usage is TRBV4-3 and J usage is TRBJ1-1, with D perhaps TRBD1 (5 bases). There are 15 residues in the CDR3. Trimming took off 4 bases at V and 0 bases at J, with 12 bases between the two ends. The germline CDR1 and CDR2 sequences are LGHNA and YSLEER. CDR3 amino acids: CASSPAGSLNTEAFF. Written as DNA, the CDR3 is TGCGCCAGCAGCCCTGCAGGGTCGCTGAACACTGAAGCTTTCTTT.

The CDR3 coding sequence is TGTGCCAGCAGGAGCGGAGTTTGGGAAAAACTGTTTTTT. The encoded protein is CASRSGVWEKLFF. The chain couples TRBV28 to TRBJ1-4; the D is unclear. CDR1 and CDR2 (germline): MDHEN, SYDVKM. CDR3 length equals 13 residues. V lost 6 bases and J 8 bases, leaving 13 bases between the germline ends.

Comment on this clone: Other DNA sequences of this sample code for an identical CDR3. The rearrangement uses TRBV18 and TRBJ2-7; TRBD2 agrees at 7 bases. V shed 0 bases, J shed 4 bases, and the junction held 0 bases outside the gene matches. Germline assignment: CDR1 KGHSH and CDR2 LQKENI. CDR3 size: 13 residues. CDR3 nucleotide sequence: TGTGCCAGCTCACCACCGGGAGGGTACGAGCAGTACTTC. It yields the protein CASSPPGGYEQYF.

This clone was picked up a small number of times. This chain links TRBV12-5 with TRBJ1-1, with a possible D match to TRBD1 (5 bases). This CDR3 spans 13 amino acids. In germline, CDR1 is LGHNT, CDR2 FRNRAP. Between the trimmed V and J ends, which lost 1 base and 5 bases, there was a span of 8 bases. This CDR3 reads CASGLGRTTEAFF. The CDR3 region has the DNA TGTGCTAGTGGTTTGGGCCGGACAACTGAAGCTTTCTTT.

This clone was observed a few times. The V gene is TRBV6-1, the J gene TRBJ2-1; 7 bases are a match to TRBD2. There are 15 residues in the CDR3. The V segment lost 8 bases and the J segment 0 bases; nucleotides outside the gene matches: 7. Per germline, CDR1 MNHNS and CDR2 SASEGT. The chain's CDR3 is CASGTSSGSYNEQFF. Written as DNA, the CDR3 is TGTGCCAGCGGAACGTCTAGCGGCTCCTACAATGAGCAGTTCTTC.

This chain uses TRBV9 with TRBJ2-2, with D possibly matching TRBD2 (6 bases). This CDR3 is 15 amino acids long. CDR1 and CDR2 from the germline V gene are SGDLS and YYNGEE. V lost 0 bases to trimming and J lost 4 bases, with 10 bases between them. CDR3 nucleotides: TGTGCCAGCAGCGTAGGGGGGACTGGCACCGGGGAGCTGTTTTTT. Translated: CASSVGGTGTGELFF.

The CDR3, as DNA: TGTGCCAGTAGTATAGCCCACAGGAGCTCCTACGAGCAGTACTTC. The encoded protein is CASSIAHRSSYEQYF. The V call is TRBV19, the J call TRBJ2-7, with D possibly being TRBD1 (5 bases). V dropped 1 base and J dropped 0 bases, with 10 bases sitting between them. This CDR3 contains 15 residues. The germline V gene encodes CDR1 LNHDA and CDR2 SQIVND (reference sequence).

The V and J genes are TRBV29-1 and TRBJ2-1; 9 nucleotides agree with TRBD2. Germline assignment: CDR1 SQVTM and CDR2 ANQGSEA. With V trimmed by 3 bases and J by 9 bases, 6 bases remained unmatched. CDR3 length: 13 residues. CDR3 sequence reads: CSVEGLARLEQFF. CDR3 DNA: TGCAGCGTTGAGGGACTAGCTCGTCTTGAGCAGTTCTTC.

This clone was detected only a few times. J is TRBJ2-1 and V is TRBV5-1; no clear D. The CDR3 loop spans 13 amino acids. V dropped 0 bases and J dropped 4 bases, with 5 bases sitting between them. CDR1 is SGHRS, CDR2 YFSETQ, per germline. Written as DNA, the CDR3 is TGCGCCAGCAGCTTGGTCAGTTACAATGAGCAGTTCTTC. This encodes CASSLVSYNEQFF. Combining the CDR3 with reference TRBV5-1 and TRBJ2-1 gives the whole variable domain KAGVTQTPRYLIKTRGQQVTLSCSPISGHRSVSWYQQTPGQGLQFLFEYFSETQRNKGNFPGRFSGRQFSNSRSEMNVSTLELGDSALYLCASSLVSYNEQFFGPGTRLTVL.

The chain is built from TRBV10-3 and TRBJ2-5; TRBD2 aligns across 9 bases. Germline lookup yields CDR1 ENHRY and CDR2 SYGVKD. CDR3 length: 16 amino acids. The J segment lost 2 bases and the V segment lost 7 bases, leaving 11 bases of the junction unmatched. CDR3 coding DNA: TGTGCCATCAAAAAGCCGGTGGGACTAGCTCAAGAGACCCAGTACTTC. It yields the protein CAIKKPVGLAQETQYF.

This clone was found a few times. The chain couples TRBV5-8 to TRBJ1-2, with 7 bases lining up with TRBD1. V shed 4 bases, J shed 2 bases, and the junction held 2 bases outside the gene matches. Germline values: CDR1 SGHTS, CDR2 YDEGEE. The CDR3 has 13 residues. CDR3 in amino acids: CASSGGQNYGYTF. The CDR3 coding sequence is TGTGCCAGCAGCGGGGGACAGAACTATGGCTACACCTTC.

This clone was picked up a small number of times. J is TRBJ2-2 and V is TRBV7-9; tentatively, D is TRBD2 (6 bases). From germline, CDR1 is SEHNR and CDR2 FQNEAQ (reference sequence). V lost 1 base and J lost 4, with 22 bases in between. This CDR3 contains 19 residues. The CDR3 loop reads CASSLDYRRGVGSTGELFF. The CDR3 DNA reads as TGTGCCAGCAGCTTAGATTATCGGCGGGGCGTTGGCAGCACCGGGGAGCTGTTTTTT. The full variable domain, with the rest looked up from reference TRBV7-9 and TRBJ2-2, is DTGVSQNPRHKITKRGQNVTFRCDPISEHNRLYWYRQTLGQGPEFLTYFQNEAQLEKSRLLSDRFSAERPKGSFSTLEIQRTEQGDSAMYLCASSLDYRRGVGSTGELFFGEGSRLTVL.

The J gene is TRBJ1-5, the V gene TRBV6-5, with D perhaps matching TRBD1 (5 bases). CDR3 length equals 13 residues. V was pared by 7 bases and J by 4 bases, with 11 bases between. Per the germline V gene, CDR1 is MNHEY and CDR2 is SVGAGI. The CDR3 here is CASKPGGNQPQHF. Here the CDR3 DNA reads TGTGCCAGCAAACCTGGGGGGAATCAGCCCCAGCATTTT.

This clone was found a few times. The chain has TRBV19 and TRBJ2-5, with D perhaps matching TRBD1 (5 bases). The CDR3 spans 14 residues. CDR1 and CDR2 from the germline V gene are LNHDA and SQIVND (reference sequence). Deletions cut 6 bases from V and 1 base from J, with 12 bases between. The CDR3 DNA sequence: TGTGCCAGTAGCAGACAGCTCCTCCAAGAGACCCAGTACTTC. Amino acid sequence: CASSRQLLQETQYF.

The rearrangement links TRBV6-4 to TRBJ2-1; 9 nucleotides align to TRBD2. V shed 3 bases, J shed 10 bases, and the junction held 7 bases outside the gene matches. The CDR3 consists of 14 residues. From germline, CDR1 is MRHNA and CDR2 SNTAGT. The CDR3 DNA reads as TGTGCCAGCAGTGAGGGCGGGAGGGCCGAGGAGCAGTTCTTC. Its protein is CASSEGGRAEEQFF.

This clone was picked up a small number of times. The chain is built from TRBV5-1 and TRBJ2-5; 7 nucleotides match TRBD2. Per germline, CDR1 SGHRS and CDR2 YFSETQ. The CDR3 contains 17 residues. The junction had 11 bases not matched to a gene; V was cut back by 0 bases and J by 3 bases. Here the CDR3 reads CASSLGPTLLAEETQYF. The CDR3 DNA sequence: TGCGCCAGCAGCTTGGGGCCGACCCTCCTAGCGGAAGAGACCCAGTACTTC.

This clone was picked up a small number of times. Additional DNA sequences in this sample encode the identical CDR3. V usage is TRBV18 and J usage is TRBJ1-5; D not resolved. Germline loops: CDR1 KGHSH, CDR2 LQKENI. The CDR3 contains 13 residues. V shed 3 bases and J shed 7 bases, with 10 bases lying between them. The CDR3 is CASSPEGSQPQHF. The CDR3 bases are TGTGCCAGCTCACCGGAGGGAAGCCAGCCCCAGCATTTT.

V and J are TRBV5-6 and TRBJ2-1, with D possibly matching TRBD2 (6 bases). Germline V gives CDR1 SGHDT, CDR2 YYEEEE. This CDR3 region has 14 residues. V lost 5 bases, J lost 5 bases, and 14 bases lay in between. DNA for the CDR3: TGTGCCAGCAGAACCGGGACTCACAACAATGAGCAGTTCTTC. Translating it yields CASRTGTHNNEQFF. The variable domain in full, with the rest retrieved from reference TRBV5-6 and TRBJ2-1, is DAGVTQSPTHLIKTRGQQVTLRCSPKSGHDTVSWYQQALGQGPQFIFQYYEEEERQRGNFPDRFSGHQFPNYSSELNVNALLLGDSALYLCASRTGTHNNEQFFGPGTRLTVL.

Concerning this clone itself: The identical CDR3 is also encoded by other nucleotide sequences in the sample. This chain joins TRBV7-9 and TRBJ2-7; 7 positions agree with TRBD1. V shed 7 bases, J shed 1 base, and the junction held 4 bases outside the gene matches. CDR3 length equals 13 residues. The germline gives CDR1 SEHNR, CDR2 FQNEAQ (reference sequence). CDR3 region: CASNPGGSYEQYF. The CDR3 nucleotides are TGTGCCAGCAACCCAGGGGGATCCTACGAGCAGTACTTC.

The rearrangement uses TRBV7-2 and TRBJ2-5, with unresolved D. The DNA end favors TRBJ2-7, so the J call may be wrong. Germline V gene lookup returns CDR1 SGHTA and CDR2 FQGNSA. The CDR3 sequence is 13 residues long. The CDR3 sequence: CASSLARPYEQYF. In DNA, the CDR3 is TGTGCCAGCAGCTTAGCGCGTCCGTACGAGCAGTACTTC.

The genes are TRBV5-1 and TRBJ2-2; 11 bases agree with TRBD1. Germline V CDR1 and CDR2: SGHRS, YFSETQ. Losses at the gene ends were 2 bases for V and 6 bases for J; bases not matched to a gene: 3. The CDR3 is 15 amino acids. CDR3 loop: CASSFRTGGSGELFF. DNA of the CDR3: TGCGCCAGCAGCTTCCGGACAGGGGGCTCCGGGGAGCTGTTTTTT. Together with reference TRBV5-1 and TRBJ2-2, the CDR3 gives the full variable domain: KAGVTQTPRYLIKTRGQQVTLSCSPISGHRSVSWYQQTPGQGLQFLFEYFSETQRNKGNFPGRFSGRQFSNSRSEMNVSTLELGDSALYLCASSFRTGGSGELFFGEGSRLTVL.

This clone was detected only a few times. This chain links TRBV5-4 with TRBJ2-7; 13 bases match TRBD2. Germline CDR1 reads SGHNT; CDR2 reads YYREEE (reference sequence). J lost 3 bases, V lost 0 bases, and 3 bases had no gene match. CDR3 length: 16 amino acids. The CDR3 DNA is TGTGCCAGCAGCTTGGCCGGGACTAGCGGGATCTACGAGCAGTACTTC. Translated: CASSLAGTSGIYEQYF.

In its sample, this clone was seen a few times. CDR3 sequence (DNA): TGTGCCAGCACCGAAGGTGCTAGCGGGCAGTACTTC. Amino acid sequence: CASTEGASGQYF. This chain links TRBV2 with TRBJ2-7; TRBD2 matches at 7 bases. The germline CDR1 and CDR2 sequences are SNHLY and FYNNEI. Trimming cost V 7 bases and J 9 bases; bases outside gene matches: 9. The CDR3 spans 12 residues. The full variable domain, with the rest looked up from reference TRBV2 and TRBJ2-7, is EPEVTQTPSHQVTQMGQEVILRCVPISNHLYFYWYRQILGQKVEFLVSFYNNEISEKSEIFDDQFSVERPDGSNFTLKIRSTKLEDSAMYFCASTEGASGQYFGPGTRLTVT.

This clone was picked up a small number of times. The chain has TRBV5-6 and TRBJ2-5, with D tentatively TRBD1 (6 bases). V lost 4 bases and J 3 bases, leaving 19 bases between the germline ends. The CDR3 runs 16 residues. Germline V CDR1 and CDR2: SGHDT, YYEEEE. The chain's CDR3 is CASSPTVSSGEETQYF. In nucleotides, the CDR3 is TGTGCCAGCAGCCCCACCGTCTCGTCAGGGGAAGAGACCCAGTACTTC.

The chain is built from TRBV19 and TRBJ1-4, with 9 positions matching TRBD1. CDR3 length equals 16 residues. CDR1 is LNHDA, CDR2 SQIVND, per germline (reference sequence). V gave up 6 bases and J gave up 7 bases; unmatched junction bases: 12. The CDR3 reads CASSQNTGGPAEKLFF. CDR3 DNA sequence: TGTGCCAGTAGCCAAAACACAGGGGGCCCCGCTGAAAAACTGTTTTTT. The complete variable domain, with remaining parts taken from reference TRBV19 and TRBJ1-4, reads DGGITQSPKYLFRKEGQNVTLSCEQNLNHDAMYWYRQDPGQGLRLIYYSQIVNDFQKGDIAEGYSVSREKKESFPLTVTSAQKNPTAFYLCASSQNTGGPAEKLFFGSGTQLSVL.